This T cell receptor beta chain appears in the sequencing data of a study of blood T cell repertoires in COVID-19. Study summary: Whether acute or convalescent, the COVID-19 samples came from the United States, Italy and Spain. Nucleic acid was either cDNA or gDNA, and it came from T cells, B-cell-depleted T cells, or PBMCs.

Study processing details: Using reference gene primer amplification, nucleated cell counts were estimated. Method: immunoSEQ multiplex PCR; TCRdb's copy keeps in-frame clones and lacks some. The DNA gave D and trimming, while V, J and clone size come from that table. Among 250,000 to 350,000 clones listed, around four fifths were seen once. The clonotype comes from a woman aged 50 to 60 with acute or convalescent COVID-19. Source material: peripheral blood.

CDR3 coding DNA: TGTGCCAGCAGCTTAGGGCAGGGGGCTGGAGTGACCCAGTACTTC. As protein: CASSLGQGAGVTQYF. This chain links TRBV11-2 with TRBJ2-5; 8 nucleotides agree with TRBD1. CDR3 length equals 15 residues. Germline V gene data show CDR1 as SGHAT and CDR2 as FQNNGV. The ends lost 1 base at V and 7 bases at J; junction bases unmatched: 8.